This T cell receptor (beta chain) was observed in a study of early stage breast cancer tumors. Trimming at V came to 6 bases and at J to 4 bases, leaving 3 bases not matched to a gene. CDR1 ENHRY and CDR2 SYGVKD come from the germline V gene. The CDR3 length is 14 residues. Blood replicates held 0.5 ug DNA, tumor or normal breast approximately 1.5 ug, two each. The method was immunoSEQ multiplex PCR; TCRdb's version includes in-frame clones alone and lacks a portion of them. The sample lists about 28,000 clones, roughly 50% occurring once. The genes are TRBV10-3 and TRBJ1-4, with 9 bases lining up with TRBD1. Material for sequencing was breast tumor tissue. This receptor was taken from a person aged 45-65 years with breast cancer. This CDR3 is CAIRPGQGNEKLFF. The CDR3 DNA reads TGTGCCATCAGGCCGGGACAGGGTAATGAAAAACTGTTTTTT.